A single T cell receptor (beta chain) is shown here with its context. The time point was: newly diagnosed GD, antithyroid drugs for less than 3 months. PBMC-extracted RNA yielded the TCR library. The sample belongs to a study of regulatory T cells in long-lasting Graves disease. Arm-PCR of CDR3 regions and iRepertoire HTBI primers were used to build TCR beta libraries. Using its own MiXCR run on the multiplex PCR reads, TCRdb lists one record per CDR3 protein. The sample has about 560,000 distinct CDR3 sequences; roughly 16% are singletons. These same records also appear under a second study, on T cells in Graves' hyperthyroidism and ophthalmopathy. As that study records: In the first-round RT-PCR of the TCR CDR3, the HTBI primer set was used.

The sequence was collected from a man aged 18 to 29 with Graves disease. The starting material was peripheral blood mononuclear cells (PBMCs), obtained at new diagnosis, from a patient treated with antithyroid drugs.

The CDR3 DNA sequence: TGTGCCAGCACCGGACAGGGGCCCACAGATACGCAGTATTTT. Translated, it gives CASTGQGPTDTQYF. The J gene is TRBJ2-3, the V gene TRBV2, with 9 bases fitting TRBD1. Germline V lookup: CDR1 SNHLY, CDR2 FYNNEI. The CDR3 has 14 amino acids. V gave up 7 bases and J gave up 2 bases; unmatched junction bases: 4.